The 21 T cell receptor beta chains presented below share a single source sample, sequenced in a study of T cells in Graves' hyperthyroidism and ophthalmopathy. It was RNA transcripts that yielded the amplified TCR beta CDR3 regions. RT-PCR in the first round (using the HTBI primer set) targeted the TCR CDR3. In TCRdb, the multiplex PCR reads were re-called with MiXCR into one record per CDR3 protein. The profile shows some 600,000 distinct CDR3 sequences, around 46% of them singletons. Sequencing input: peripheral blood or thyroid tissue (not recorded which). The source is a woman aged 18-35 years with Graves' hyperthyroidism.

A remark on this clonotype: The germline gene is not matched at one end of the junction; a read error may be the cause. The chain links TRBV7-9 to TRBJ1-2; no clear D gene. Germline V gives CDR1 SEHNR, CDR2 FQNEAQ (reference sequence). CDR3 length equals 14 residues. The CDR3 loop reads CASSQDDGNYGYTF. For the CDR3, the DNA is TGCGCCAGCAGCCAAGATGACGGGAACTATGGCTACACCTTC. The entire variable domain, with the rest obtained from reference TRBV7-9 and TRBJ1-2, is as follows: DTGVSQNPRHKITKRGQNVTFRCDPISEHNRLYWYRQTLGQGPEFLTYFQNEAQLEKSRLLSDRFSAERPKGSFSTLEIQRTEQGDSAMYLCASSQDDGNYGYTFGSGTRLTVV.

The V call is TRBV7-3, the J call TRBJ2-5; D possibly corresponds to TRBD2 (7 bases). There are 16 residues in the CDR3. Germline V CDR1 and CDR2: SGHTA, FQGTGA. The V end was cut by 2 bases, the J end by 4 bases, with 17 bases between. CDR3 protein: CASSLVGGREGETQYF. The CDR3 bases are TGTGCCAGCAGCTTAGTGGGGGGGCGGGAAGGAGAGACCCAGTACTTC.

This CDR3 reads CASSFGGGGYEQYF. The CDR3 DNA reads TGTGCCAGCAGCTTCGGGGGAGGAGGCTACGAGCAGTACTTC. This chain joins TRBV7-9 and TRBJ2-7, with D tentatively TRBD2 (6 bases). V shed 3 bases and J shed 3 bases, with 12 bases lying between them. The germline V gene encodes CDR1 SEHNR and CDR2 FQNEAQ (reference sequence). This CDR3 has 14 residues.

This clonotype turned up a few times. The rearrangement uses TRBV7-2 and TRBJ2-7; 11 bases fit TRBD2. The V gene's germline CDR1 is SGHTA and CDR2 FQGNSA. The CDR3 runs 18 residues. V gave up 3 bases and J gave up 2 bases; unmatched junction bases: 12. The CDR3, as DNA: TGTGCCAGCAGCTTGACGGGACTAGCGGCCCCCGCGGCCTACGAGCAGTACTTC. Its translation: CASSLTGLAAPAAYEQYF.

This clonotype was picked up many times. V is TRBV2 and J is TRBJ1-1; D not certain. Trimming left V 7 bases short and J 4 bases short, with 13 bases between. The CDR3 spans 13 residues. Germline V lookup: CDR1 SNHLY, CDR2 FYNNEI. CDR3 region: CASKGAWSTEAFF. CDR3 bases: TGTGCCAGCAAGGGCGCCTGGAGCACTGAAGCTTTCTTT.

The chain joins TRBV20-1 to TRBJ2-7; 9 bases line up with TRBD1. The CDR3 sequence is 13 residues long. Germline CDR1 DFQATT, CDR2 SNEGSKA (reference sequence). Germline trimming cut 3 bases from V and 3 bases from J; bases unmatched to any gene: 3. The CDR3 DNA reads TGCAGTGCTAGGGGACAGGGCGTCTACGAGCAGTACTTC. This encodes CSARGQGVYEQYF.

This sequence joins TRBV4-3 and TRBJ1-6; the D gene is possibly TRBD1 (5 bases). V lost 6 bases and J 0 bases, leaving 12 bases between the germline ends. The CDR3 runs to 16 residues. Germline V gene data show CDR1 as LGHNA and CDR2 as YSLEER. The CDR3: CASSPARGSYNSPLHF. In DNA form, the CDR3 reads TGCGCCAGCAGTCCGGCTAGGGGCTCCTATAATTCACCCCTCCACTTT.

This chain links TRBV6-1 with TRBJ1-6; tentative D call: TRBD1 (5 bases). Germline CDR1 and CDR2: MNHNS and SASEGT. There are 14 residues in the CDR3. V was pared by 2 bases and J by 8 bases, with 10 bases between. The CDR3 DNA follows: TGTGCCAGCAGTGAATCCAGGGACGATTCACCCCTCCACTTT. This translates into CASSESRDDSPLHF.

This clonotype was found many times. The rearrangement uses TRBV10-3 and TRBJ2-5; 13 bases are a match to TRBD2. V shed 3 bases, J shed 2 bases, and the junction held 6 bases outside the gene matches. This CDR3 has 17 residues. The germline V gene encodes CDR1 ENHRY and CDR2 SYGVKD. The CDR3 here is CAISDPPGLAGQETQYF. The CDR3 DNA sequence: TGTGCCATCAGTGACCCCCCGGGACTAGCGGGGCAAGAGACCCAGTACTTC.

The CDR3 DNA reads as TGTGCCAGCAGTGGGGTGAGGTCCTACGAGCAGTACTTC. The encoded protein is CASSGVRSYEQYF. The V call is TRBV6-1, the J call TRBJ2-7; D is unresolved. The CDR3 is 13 amino acids. The ends were cut back, 4 bases at V and 1 base at J, with 8 bases in the middle. Germline values: CDR1 MNHNS, CDR2 SASEGT.

Worth noting for this clonotype: An end of the junction does not agree with germline; a read error may underlie this. The CDR3 DNA reads TGTGCCAGCAGTGACGGACAGTATAGCAATCAGCCCCAGCATTTT. This translates into CASSDGQYSNQPQHF. The chain couples TRBV10-3 to TRBJ1-5, with D possibly TRBD1 on 6 matching bases. CDR3 length: 15 amino acids. CDR1 ENHRY and CDR2 SYGVKD come from the germline V gene.

This clonotype was seen more than once but under ten times. V is TRBV15 and J is TRBJ2-2; 7 nucleotides line up with TRBD2. The germline V gene encodes CDR1 LNHNV and CDR2 YYDKDF (reference sequence). The CDR3 contains 15 residues. With V trimmed by 7 bases and J by 6 bases, 11 bases remained unmatched. CDR3 coding DNA: TGTGCCACCAAGTTCGGTGGGAGGGCCGCCGGGGAGCTGTTTTTT. This encodes CATKFGGRAAGELFF.

V is TRBV19 and J is TRBJ1-2; no definite D call. V was pared by 5 bases and J by 6 bases, with 16 bases between. The germline CDR1 and CDR2 sequences are LNHDA and SQIVND (reference sequence). The CDR3 is made up of 14 amino acids. CDR3 region: CASSSRRGVNGYTF. As DNA, the CDR3 is TGTGCCAGTAGTTCCCGACGGGGAGTTAATGGCTACACCTTC.

This clonotype was seen more than once but under ten times. V is TRBV14 and J is TRBJ2-7, with D possibly matching TRBD1 (6 bases). V lost 6 bases and J lost 9, with 15 bases in between. Germline lookup yields CDR1 SGHDN and CDR2 FVKESK. The CDR3 loop spans 12 amino acids. CDR3 loop: CASSPTDSRQYF. As DNA, the CDR3 is TGTGCCAGCAGTCCAACGGACAGCCGGCAGTACTTC.

This clonotype was seen only a few times. The chain has TRBV7-6 and TRBJ1-5, with D uncertain. V was clipped by 5 bases and J by 1 base, with 18 bases between them. Germline V CDR1 and CDR2: SGHVS, FNYEAQ. This CDR3 is built from 17 residues. The CDR3 nucleotides read TGTGCCAGCAGCCCCCAAGCGTGGGAAGGGAGCAATCAGCCCCAGCATTTT. Residues: CASSPQAWEGSNQPQHF.

The V and J genes are TRBV29-1 and TRBJ1-1, with 7 bases fitting TRBD1. Germline CDR1 SQVTM, CDR2 ANQGSEA. V lost 7 bases to trimming and J lost 8 bases; unmatched junction nucleotides: 4. This CDR3 spans 10 amino acids. The CDR3 loop reads CSARTGEAFF. The CDR3 DNA reads as TGCAGCGCTAGGACAGGCGAAGCTTTCTTT.

The V and J genes are TRBV20-1 and TRBJ1-1; the D is unclear. The CDR3 loop spans 15 amino acids. V was cut by 6 bases and J by 0 bases, with 17 bases left in between. Germline V gene lookup returns CDR1 DFQATT and CDR2 SNEGSKA (reference sequence). CDR3 bases: TGCAGTGCCCAACTCGTCGGAAACATGAACACTGAAGCTTTCTTT. Translation: CSAQLVGNMNTEAFF.

The rearrangement links TRBV4-2 to TRBJ2-7, with D possibly matching TRBD2 (6 bases). V dropped 0 bases and J dropped 3 bases, with 12 bases sitting between them. The CDR3 is 15 residues long. Germline-derived CDR1 and CDR2 are LGHNA and YNFKEQ. The CDR3 reads CASSQEGGNNYEQYF. In DNA, the CDR3 is TGTGCCAGCAGCCAAGAAGGAGGGAACAACTACGAGCAGTACTTC.

The genes are TRBV15 and TRBJ2-3, with D tentatively TRBD1 or TRBD2 (5 bases each). The CDR3 is 15 amino acids. V was clipped by 0 bases and J by 6 bases, with 13 bases between them. Germline CDR1 is LNHNV and CDR2 is YYDKDF (reference sequence). Written as DNA, the CDR3 is TGTGCCACCAGCAGAGATAAGGCCGGGGACGATACGCAGTATTTT. This gives the protein CATSRDKAGDDTQYF.

The chain joins TRBV20-1 to TRBJ1-1; D possibly corresponds to TRBD1 (5 bases). Trimming removed 1 base at V and 3 bases at J, with 9 bases between. The CDR3 extends over 13 amino acids. CDR1 and CDR2 (germline): DFQATT, SNEGSKA (reference sequence). The CDR3 protein is CSARGGRYTEAFF. The CDR3 bases are TGCAGTGCTAGAGGGGGGAGATACACTGAAGCTTTCTTT.

This clonotype turned up a few times. One junction end disagrees with the germline gene, perhaps due to a read error. The chain's CDR3 is CASSQGPGRGFDGYTF. Written as DNA, the CDR3 is TGCGCCAGCAGCCAGGGCCCGGGCAGGGGTTTCGATGGCTACACCTTC. The chain couples TRBV7-9 to TRBJ1-2; perhaps TRBD1 as D (6 bases). CDR1 and CDR2 (germline): SEHNR, FQNEAQ (reference sequence). There are 16 residues in the CDR3. The full variable domain, completed using reference TRBV7-9 and TRBJ1-2, is DTGVSQNPRHKITKRGQNVTFRCDPISEHNRLYWYRQTLGQGPEFLTYFQNEAQLEKSRLLSDRFSAERPKGSFSTLEIQRTEQGDSAMYLCASSQGPGRGFDGYTFGSGTRLTVV.